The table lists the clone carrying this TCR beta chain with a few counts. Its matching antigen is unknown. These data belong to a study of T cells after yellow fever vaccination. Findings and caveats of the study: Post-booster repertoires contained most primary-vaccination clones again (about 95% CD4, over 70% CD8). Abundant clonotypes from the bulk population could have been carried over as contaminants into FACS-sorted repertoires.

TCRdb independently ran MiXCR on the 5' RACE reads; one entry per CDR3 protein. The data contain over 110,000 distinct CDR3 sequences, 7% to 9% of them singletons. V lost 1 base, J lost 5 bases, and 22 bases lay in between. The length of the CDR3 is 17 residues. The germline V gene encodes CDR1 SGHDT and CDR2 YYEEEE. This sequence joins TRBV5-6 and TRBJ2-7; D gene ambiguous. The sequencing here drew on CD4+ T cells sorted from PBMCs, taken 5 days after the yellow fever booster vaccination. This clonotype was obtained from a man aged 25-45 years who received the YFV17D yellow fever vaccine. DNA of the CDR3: TGTGCCAGCAGCTTGTCCGTTTCGTGGATACTTTTCCACGAGCAGTACTTC. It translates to CASSLSVSWILFHEQYF.